These 31 T cell receptor beta chains were all obtained from the same sample, sequenced in a study of lymphopenia after photon versus proton radiotherapy. Assay: immunoSEQ multiplex PCR; the TCRdb copy retains only in-frame clones and omits some. The profile shows some 25,000 clones, 87% of them singletons. The sample in question was peripheral blood, obtained from a patient treated with photon-based radiotherapy. The receptors come from a man aged 50 to 59 with gastric cancer.

The chain joins TRBV7-9 to TRBJ2-5; the D gene is possibly TRBD1 (6 bases). CDR1 SEHNR and CDR2 FQNEAQ come from the germline V gene (reference sequence). CDR3 size: 16 residues. Trimming removed 5 bases from V and 7 bases from J, with 23 bases in between. Written as DNA, the CDR3 is TGTGCCAGCAGCCCTTGGAGCAGGGGCGGGTTGGGGACCCAGTACTTC. It yields the protein CASSPWSRGGLGTQYF.

This chain connects TRBV6-5 to TRBJ2-3; D is tentatively TRBD1 or TRBD2 (6 bases each). The CDR3 has 16 amino acids. V was shortened by 2 bases and J by 7 bases, with 19 bases between the two germline ends. Germline lookup yields CDR1 MNHEY and CDR2 SVGAGI. This CDR3 is CASSYEQGGFLHTQYF. The CDR3 DNA follows: TGTGCCAGCAGTTACGAACAGGGAGGATTTCTTCATACGCAGTATTTT.

The V and J genes are TRBV5-1 and TRBJ1-1; D unresolved. CDR3 length: 13 residues. Germline V CDR1 and CDR2: SGHRS, YFSETQ. The germline V and J ends were trimmed by 0 bases and 3 bases, with 6 bases remaining between them. CDR3 sequence: CASSLGGDTEAFF. The DNA for the CDR3 is TGCGCCAGCAGCTTGGGTGGGGACACTGAAGCTTTCTTT.

This clone came up a few times. This chain connects TRBV6-1 to TRBJ1-2, with D maybe TRBD1 (5 bases). V was pared by 11 bases and J by 3 bases, with 13 bases between. Per germline, CDR1 MNHNS and CDR2 SASEGT. This CDR3 has 12 amino acids. The CDR3 region has the DNA TGTGCCGGTGCGCGGGGCGACTATGGCTACACCTTC. Amino acids: CAGARGDYGYTF.

The chain carries TRBV14 and TRBJ1-6; D is unclear. The CDR3 length is 13 residues. CDR1 is SGHDN and CDR2 is FVKESK in the germline V gene. Trimming left V 4 bases short and J 10 bases short, with 11 bases between. The CDR3 DNA reads TGTGCCAGCAGCCTAATAGGGTTCTCACCCCTCCACTTT. This gives the protein CASSLIGFSPLHF. The full variable domain, with the rest looked up from reference TRBV14 and TRBJ1-6, is EAGVTQFPSHSVIEKGQTVTLRCDPISGHDNLYWYRRVMGKEIKFLLHFVKESKQDESGMPNNRFLAERTGGTYSTLKVQPAELEDSGVYFCASSLIGFSPLHFGNGTRLTVT.

The sample holds one count of this clone. The chain employs TRBV30 and TRBJ1-1; TRBD1 agrees at 8 bases. CDR3 length equals 16 residues. V was pared by 8 bases and J by 0 bases, with 14 bases of the junction left unmatched. The V gene's germline CDR1 is GTSNPN and CDR2 SVGIG (reference sequence). The CDR3 loop is CAGQGKALSLNTEAFF. The CDR3, as DNA: TGTGCCGGACAGGGAAAAGCCTTATCTTTGAACACTGAAGCTTTCTTT.

J is TRBJ2-7 and V is TRBV5-1; D is unclear. Trimming pared 5 bases from V and 0 bases from J, leaving 12 bases between. Germline CDR1 and CDR2: SGHRS and YFSETQ. The CDR3 contains 14 residues. Here the CDR3 DNA reads TGCGCCAGCAGGGCTAGTCTAAGCTCCTACGAGCAGTACTTC. Amino acid sequence: CASRASLSSYEQYF.

The rearrangement joins TRBV5-6 to TRBJ2-7; the match to TRBD2 covers 9 bases. V shed 7 bases, J shed 6 bases, and the junction held 14 bases outside the gene matches. This CDR3 is built from 15 residues. Per germline, CDR1 SGHDT and CDR2 YYEEEE. The CDR3 DNA follows: TGTGCCAGCCGGGGAGCGGGGGGTTTCTCCGGCGAGCAGTACTTC. Its protein is CASRGAGGFSGEQYF.

CDR3 region: CASSLLGSTDTQYF. CDR3 bases: TGTGCCAGCAGCCTCCTAGGTAGCACAGATACGCAGTATTTT. This rearrangement joins TRBV14 to TRBJ2-3, with no clear D. This CDR3 spans 14 amino acids. Germline CDR1 SGHDN, CDR2 FVKESK. The ends were cut back, 4 bases at V and 0 bases at J, with 8 bases in the middle.

The chain employs TRBV6-5 and TRBJ2-7; D call uncertain. V dropped 6 bases and J dropped 3 bases, with 12 bases sitting between them. Germline CDR1 is MNHEY and CDR2 is SVGAGI. The length of the CDR3 is 13 residues. The CDR3 protein is CASRSQSGYEQYF. The CDR3 DNA follows: TGTGCCAGCAGGAGCCAGTCGGGCTACGAGCAGTACTTC.

V usage is TRBV11-1 and J usage is TRBJ1-1, with 7 positions matching TRBD1. The germline V gene encodes CDR1 SGHAT and CDR2 FQDESV (reference sequence). The CDR3 totals 14 residues. The trim removed 3 bases at V and 4 bases at J, leaving 5 bases unmatched. CDR3 DNA: TGTGCCAGCAGCTTCATGCAGGGGGGCACTGAAGCTTTCTTT. Translating gives CASSFMQGGTEAFF. Based on the CDR3 plus reference TRBV11-1 and TRBJ1-1, the full variable domain is EAEVAQSPRYKITEKSQAVAFWCDPISGHATLYWYRQILGQGPELLVQFQDESVVDDSQLPKDRFSAERLKGVDSTLKIQPAELGDSAMYLCASSFMQGGTEAFFGQGTRLTVV.

The chain is built from TRBV25-1 and TRBJ1-3; maybe TRBD1 (6 bases). CDR1 MGHDK and CDR2 SYGVNS come from the germline V gene. V lost 3 bases to trimming and J lost 0 bases, with 12 bases between them. CDR3 length: 16 residues. For the CDR3, the DNA is TGTGCCAGCAGTGACCGGGACACCAGCTCTGGAAACACCATATATTTT. It encodes CASSDRDTSSGNTIYF.

The chain uses TRBV7-3 and TRBJ2-5; 9 bases align to TRBD1. Germline CDR1 and CDR2: SGHTA and FQGTGA. The CDR3 sequence is 16 residues long. V lost 5 bases, J lost 5 bases, and 12 bases stayed unmatched. CDR3 sequence (DNA): TGTGCCAGCAGCCCCTACGGACAGGGGATATGGGAGACCCAGTACTTC. Its translation: CASSPYGQGIWETQYF.

The chain recombines TRBV6-1 with TRBJ1-1; D unresolved. From germline, CDR1 is MNHNS and CDR2 SASEGT. The CDR3 contains 10 residues. V lost 4 bases, J lost 5 bases, and 2 bases lay in between. CDR3 sequence (DNA): TGTGCCAGCAGTGTAACTGAAGCTTTCTTT. It specifies CASSVTEAFF.

This chain joins TRBV5-4 and TRBJ2-3; possibly TRBD1 for D (5 bases). Germline values: CDR1 SGHNT, CDR2 YYREEE (reference sequence). This CDR3 is built from 15 residues. V lost 0 bases and J lost 0, with 8 bases in between. The CDR3 loop reads CASSLGGRSTDTQYF. The CDR3 DNA follows: TGTGCCAGCAGCTTGGGGGGCCGTAGCACAGATACGCAGTATTTT.

Concerning this clone: This sample includes further DNA sequences coding for the same CDR3. J is TRBJ2-7 and V is TRBV12-5; D gene unclear. Trimming shortened V by 7 bases and J by 5 bases, and 18 bases separated the two germline ends. The length of the CDR3 is 14 residues. CDR1 is LGHNT and CDR2 is FRNRAP in the germline V gene. CDR3: CASAQSAGSHEQYV. The CDR3 bases are TGTGCTAGTGCCCAAAGTGCAGGTAGCCACGAGCAGTACGTC.

The chain employs TRBV10-2 and TRBJ1-6; D call uncertain. V shed 6 bases and J shed 8 bases, with 14 bases lying between them. The CDR3 loop spans 14 amino acids. Germline loops: CDR1 WSHSY, CDR2 SAAADI. The DNA of the CDR3 is TGCGCCAGCAGCCTGACGAGGGTTGATTCACCCCTCCACTTT. Amino acids: CASSLTRVDSPLHF.

J is TRBJ1-5 and V is TRBV6-4; D is unresolved. V was trimmed by 6 bases and J by 7 bases, leaving 19 bases between them. CDR3 length equals 15 residues. Germline V lookup: CDR1 MRHNA, CDR2 SNTAGT. As DNA, the CDR3 is TGTGCCAGCAGATTTAGACCCAGGCTTAGGCAGCCCCAGCATTTT. It codes for CASRFRPRLRQPQHF.

The chain carries TRBV20-1 and TRBJ1-1; D is ambiguous. There are 11 residues in the CDR3. V lost 3 bases to trimming and J lost 7 bases, with 9 bases between them. CDR1 and CDR2 from the germline V gene are DFQATT and SNEGSKA (reference sequence). CDR3: CSARADVEAFF. As DNA, the CDR3 is TGCAGTGCTAGGGCTGACGTTGAAGCTTTCTTT.

The rearrangement uses TRBV10-3 and TRBJ2-1, with 9 bases lining up with TRBD1. The germline gives CDR1 ENHRY, CDR2 SYGVKD. Unmatched junction bases numbered 9, after V lost 10 bases and J lost 5 bases. The CDR3 has 14 amino acids. For the CDR3, the DNA is TGTGCCAGCTTACCGGGACAGGGAAACAATGAGCAGTTCTTC. Translated: CASLPGQGNNEQFF.

The chain recombines TRBV7-3 with TRBJ2-5; D may match TRBD1 or TRBD2 (5 bases each). The CDR3 totals 18 residues. Per the germline V gene, CDR1 is SGHTA and CDR2 is FQGTGA. Trimming stripped 5 bases from V and 0 bases from J, with 22 bases between. CDR3 bases: TGTGCCAGCAGCACCAAACCGGGGCTTCGAAGGGACCAAGAGACCCAGTACTTC. Translation gives CASSTKPGLRRDQETQYF. The complete variable domain, with remaining parts taken from reference TRBV7-3 and TRBJ2-5, reads GAGVSQTPSNKVTEKGKYVELRCDPISGHTALYWYRQSLGQGPEFLIYFQGTGAADDSGLPNDRFFAVRPEGSVSTLKIQRTERGDSAVYLCASSTKPGLRRDQETQYFGPGTRLLVL.

The J gene is TRBJ1-2, the V gene TRBV5-6; D not resolved. Germline values: CDR1 SGHDT, CDR2 YYEEEE. The CDR3 length is 14 residues. V was clipped by 0 bases and J by 4 bases, with 10 bases between them. The CDR3 region has the DNA TGTGCCAGCAGCTTGGCGGGGATCCGCTATGGCTACACCTTC. This translates into CASSLAGIRYGYTF.

The rearrangement links TRBV9 to TRBJ2-2, with a weak D call TRBD1 (7 bases). Trimming removed 3 bases at V and 4 bases at J, with 16 bases between. The CDR3 is 16 residues long. Germline-derived CDR1 and CDR2 are SGDLS and YYNGEE. The CDR3 nucleotides are TGTGCCAGCAGCGGATCACCAGGGGGAGGCACCGGGGAGCTGTTTTTT. Protein sequence: CASSGSPGGGTGELFF.

This chain joins TRBV13 and TRBJ2-5; TRBD2 matches 14 bases. Germline V gene lookup returns CDR1 PRHDT and CDR2 FYEKMQ (reference sequence). J gave up 2 bases and V 9 bases, and 2 bases lay outside the gene matches. The CDR3 contains 14 residues. The DNA for the CDR3 is TGTGCCAGTGGACTAGCGGGGGGACAAGAGACCCAGTACTTC. Translating gives CASGLAGGQETQYF.

This chain joins TRBV9 and TRBJ2-3; 8 bases line up with TRBD1. The CDR3 covers 16 residues. The germline CDR1 and CDR2 sequences are SGDLS and YYNGEE. J was trimmed by 5 bases and V by 0 bases; bases with no gene match: 8. CDR3 residues: CASSVDVTGAGDTQYF. The CDR3 DNA follows: TGTGCCAGCAGCGTAGATGTGACAGGGGCCGGAGATACGCAGTATTTT.

V gene TRBV13 combines with J gene TRBJ2-1; D unclear. V lost 3 bases, J lost 3 bases, and 9 bases lay in between. The CDR3 consists of 14 residues. Germline-derived CDR1 and CDR2 are PRHDT and FYEKMQ (reference sequence). The CDR3 DNA sequence: TGTGCCAGCAGCTTTTCCCAGAGCTACAATGAGCAGTTCTTC. It is translated as CASSFSQSYNEQFF.

The chain recombines TRBV6-5 with TRBJ2-7; 7 positions match TRBD2. Trimming at V came to 5 bases and at J to 4 bases, leaving 5 bases not matched to a gene. The CDR3 runs 13 residues. CDR1 MNHEY and CDR2 SVGAGI come from the germline V gene. The CDR3 sequence: CASSTGGEYEQYF. Here the CDR3 DNA reads TGTGCCAGCAGTACGGGAGGCGAATACGAGCAGTACTTC.

J is TRBJ2-5 and V is TRBV5-6; D is undetermined. The J call may be wrong; the DNA end is better matched by TRBJ2-7. This CDR3 region has 16 residues. The V gene's germline CDR1 is SGHDT and CDR2 YYEEEE. CDR3 region: CASSLWGGIKNYEQYF. CDR3 sequence (DNA): TGTGCCAGCAGCCTTTGGGGTGGCATTAAGAACTACGAGCAGTACTTC.

This chain uses TRBV14 with TRBJ1-4; 8 bases fit TRBD1. The germline gives CDR1 SGHDN, CDR2 FVKESK. The CDR3 has 19 amino acids. V shed 1 base, J shed 3 bases, and the junction held 13 bases outside the gene matches. CDR3 coding DNA: TGTGCCAGCAGCCAAGGTTATGACAGGGGTTCTCGCGCTAATGAAAAACTGTTTTTT. Its translation is CASSQGYDRGSRANEKLFF.

V is TRBV7-3 and J is TRBJ2-2; D is unresolved. Germline V gene lookup returns CDR1 SGHTA and CDR2 FQGTGA. This CDR3 is 12 amino acids long. The V and J ends lost 6 bases and 1 base respectively, with 3 bases between them. For the CDR3, the DNA is TGTGCCAGCAGTCGGAACACCGGGGAGCTGTTTTTT. This codes for CASSRNTGELFF.

The CDR3 here is CASSLAGTSSYEQYF. The CDR3 region has the DNA TGTGCCAGCAGCTTAGCAGGCACCAGCTCCTACGAGCAGTACTTC. V is TRBV7-2 and J is TRBJ2-7; D call uncertain. With 0 bases removed from V and 0 bases from J, the gap between germline ends came to 9 bases. Germline V gives CDR1 SGHTA, CDR2 FQGNSA. This CDR3 region has 15 residues.